This is a list of T cell receptor beta chains from one sample in a study of T cells in Graves' hyperthyroidism and ophthalmopathy. Each CDR3 protein is one row after TCRdb ran MiXCR on the multiplex PCR reads. The sample includes about 660,000 distinct CDR3 sequences, over 40% of them seen just once. The material sequenced was peripheral blood or thyroid tissue (not recorded which). All receptors derive from an adult man with Graves' disease, either hyperthyroidism or ophthalmopathy (not recorded which). The CDR3 runs from the conserved cysteine through the conserved F or W. A D gene is named only where the DNA matches it firmly. Part of the rows lack a size; the others show once, few, many or a class for expanded clones.

cdr3_aa: CASSFVGVGSYEQYF; cdr3_nt: TGTGCCAGCAGCTTTGTAGGGGTGGGGTCCTACGAGCAGTACTTC; clone_size: many; v_call: TRBV7-8; j_call: TRBJ2-7; d_call: NA
cdr3_aa: CSVRTGHAEAFF; cdr3_nt: TGCAGCGTCCGGACAGGTCACGCTGAAGCTTTCTTT; clone_size: NA; v_call: TRBV29-1; j_call: TRBJ1-1; d_call: TRBD1
cdr3_aa: CATSEPGLRWGSYNSPLHF; cdr3_nt: TGTGCCACCAGCGAACCGGGACTCCGATGGGGCTCCTATAATTCACCCCTCCACTTT; clone_size: few; v_call: TRBV15; j_call: TRBJ1-6; d_call: NA
cdr3_aa: CASSQGAHDQPQHF; cdr3_nt: TGTGCTAGTTCACAGGGGGCTCATGATCAGCCCCAGCATTTT; clone_size: NA; v_call: TRBV7-7; j_call: TRBJ1-5; d_call: TRBD1
cdr3_aa: CASSPGRDRTHEQYF; cdr3_nt: TGTGCCAGCAGCCCTGGGAGGGATCGGACCCACGAGCAGTACTTC; clone_size: NA; v_call: TRBV7-3; j_call: TRBJ2-7; d_call: TRBD2
cdr3_aa: CASSGGQGVRGYTF; cdr3_nt: TGTGCCAGCAGTGGAGGACAGGGGGTTCGTGGCTACACCTTC; clone_size: many; v_call: TRBV2; j_call: TRBJ1-2; d_call: TRBD1
cdr3_aa: CATSSWNEKLFF; cdr3_nt: TGTGCCACCAGCAGTTGGAATGAAAAACTGTTTTTT; clone_size: NA; v_call: TRBV15; j_call: TRBJ1-4; d_call: NA
cdr3_aa: CASRPTPWNRGPYGYTF; cdr3_nt: TGTGCCAGCAGGCCGACACCCTGGAACAGGGGGCCCTATGGCTACACCTTC; clone_size: NA; v_call: TRBV7-2; j_call: TRBJ1-2; d_call: TRBD1
cdr3_aa: CAIRGGDSMNTEAFF; cdr3_nt: TGTGCCATTAGGGGGGGGGACAGCATGAACACTGAAGCTTTCTTT; clone_size: many; v_call: TRBV10-3; j_call: TRBJ1-1; d_call: TRBD1
cdr3_aa: CASFRADRNTEAFF; cdr3_nt: TGTGCCAGCTTTCGGGCAGACCGTAACACTGAAGCTTTCTTT; clone_size: NA; v_call: TRBV7-2; j_call: TRBJ1-1; d_call: NA
cdr3_aa: CASRTGPEAFF; cdr3_nt: TGTGCCAGCAGGACAGGGCCTGAAGCTTTCTTT; clone_size: many; v_call: TRBV12-3/TRBV12-4; j_call: TRBJ1-1; d_call: TRBD1
cdr3_aa: CASTRRGMVNTEAFF; cdr3_nt: TGTGCCAGTACGAGGAGGGGCATGGTCAACACTGAAGCTTTCTTT; clone_size: few; v_call: TRBV19; j_call: TRBJ1-1; d_call: NA
cdr3_aa: CASSLALDGYLIQPQHF; cdr3_nt: TGTGCCAGCAGCTTAGCTCTGGATGGGTATTTGATTCAGCCCCAGCATTTT; clone_size: NA; v_call: TRBV7-9; j_call: TRBJ1-5; d_call: NA
cdr3_aa: CASSDSPGANVLTF; cdr3_nt: TGTGCCAGCAGCGACTCCCCTGGGGCCAACGTCCTGACTTTC; clone_size: many; v_call: TRBV6-5; j_call: TRBJ2-6; d_call: NA
cdr3_aa: CASGPGGQPQHF; cdr3_nt: TGTGCTAGTGGCCCCGGGGGGCAGCCCCAGCATTTT; clone_size: NA; v_call: TRBV12-5; j_call: TRBJ1-5; d_call: NA
cdr3_aa: CAISPGEYNTEAFF; cdr3_nt: TGTGCGATCTCTCCGGGGGAGTATAACACTGAAGCTTTCTTT; clone_size: NA; v_call: TRBV7-2; j_call: TRBJ1-1; d_call: NA
cdr3_aa: CASSFSSGTSRETQYF; cdr3_nt: TGTGCCAGCAGCTTCAGTAGCGGGACTAGCCGAGAGACCCAGTACTTC; clone_size: NA; v_call: TRBV11-2; j_call: TRBJ2-5; d_call: TRBD2